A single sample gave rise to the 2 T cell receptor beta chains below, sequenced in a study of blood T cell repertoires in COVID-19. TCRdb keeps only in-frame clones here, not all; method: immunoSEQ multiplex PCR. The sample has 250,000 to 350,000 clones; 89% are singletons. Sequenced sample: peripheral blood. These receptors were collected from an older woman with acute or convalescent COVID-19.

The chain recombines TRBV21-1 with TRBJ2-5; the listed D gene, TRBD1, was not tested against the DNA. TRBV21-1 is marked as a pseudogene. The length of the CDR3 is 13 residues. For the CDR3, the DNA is TGTGCCAGCAGCGAGACAGGGACCGAGACCCAGTACTTC. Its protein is CASSETGTETQYF.

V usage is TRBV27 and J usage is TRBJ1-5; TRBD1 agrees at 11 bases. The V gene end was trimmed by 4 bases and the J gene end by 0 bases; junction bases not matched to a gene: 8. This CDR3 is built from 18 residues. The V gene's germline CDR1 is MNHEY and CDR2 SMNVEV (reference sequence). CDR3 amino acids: CASSWTGGSVYSNQPQHF. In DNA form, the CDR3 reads TGTGCCAGCAGTTGGACAGGGGGCTCTGTTTATAGCAATCAGCCCCAGCATTTT.